This T cell receptor beta chain stems from a study of patients and donors after allogeneic stem cell transplantation. TCRdb reprocessed the RT-PCR reads via MiXCR and lists one record per CDR3 protein. The sample carries about 57,000 distinct CDR3 sequences, 13% recorded once. Between the trimmed V and J ends, which lost 6 bases and 3 bases, there was a span of 15 bases. Germline V gene lookup returns CDR1 SQVTM and CDR2 ANQGSEA. The CDR3 length is 13 residues. The receptor was derived from a human donor who was either an allogeneic HSCT recipient or a stem cell or donor lymphocyte infusion donor (not recorded which). It is not recorded whose cells these are; they may come from a transplant donor. The V gene is TRBV29-1, the J gene TRBJ2-7; D is ambiguous. Material for sequencing was blood, either unsorted or a sorted T cell fraction (not recorded which). CDR3 nucleotides: TGCAGCGTGTCTCAGCAAACCCTCTACGAGCAGTACTTC. Amino acid sequence: CSVSQQTLYEQYF.